Following are 20 T cell receptor beta chains from one sample sequenced in a study of blood T cell repertoires in COVID-19. Libraries were prepared by immunoSEQ multiplex PCR; TCRdb keeps only in-frame clonotypes and omits some of them. The sample lists 150,000 to 200,000 clones, about 88% occurring once. The sequencing input was peripheral blood. The receptors here all came from an elderly woman in a cohort sampled during active or convalescent COVID-19.

The rearrangement joins TRBV5-6 to TRBJ1-2; D is perhaps TRBD1 (6 bases). Trimming shortened V by 5 bases and J by 4 bases, and 15 bases separated the two germline ends. CDR1 and CDR2 (germline): SGHDT, YYEEEE. The CDR3 contains 14 residues. CDR3 in amino acids: CASRKKQGSYGYTF. The CDR3 DNA reads TGTGCCAGCAGAAAAAAACAGGGAAGCTATGGCTACACCTTC.

This clone has more than one count but fewer than ten. V and J are TRBV6-1 and TRBJ1-2; D may be TRBD1 (6 bases). Germline loops: CDR1 MNHNS, CDR2 SASEGT. Trimming shortened V by 1 base and J by 2 bases, and 17 bases separated the two germline ends. This CDR3 comprises 17 residues. CDR3 sequence: CASSEDRGGGLNYGYTF. The CDR3 DNA reads TGTGCCAGCAGTGAAGATCGAGGCGGGGGCTTAAACTATGGCTACACCTTC.

This rearrangement joins TRBV27 to TRBJ2-3, with 12 bases fitting TRBD2. The CDR3 has 15 residues. Germline trimming cut 7 bases from V and 4 bases from J; bases unmatched to any gene: 6. The germline gives CDR1 MNHEY, CDR2 SMNVEV (reference sequence). CDR3 sequence (DNA): TGTGCCAGCATTAGACTAGCGGGAGACCCAGATACGCAGTATTTT. Protein: CASIRLAGDPDTQYF.

The chain employs TRBV29-1 and TRBJ1-2; D may be TRBD1 (5 bases). This CDR3 is built from 12 residues. Germline CDR1 is SQVTM and CDR2 is ANQGSEA. Trimming removed 8 bases at V and 1 base at J, with 11 bases between. CDR3 residues: CSQATGNYGYTF. The CDR3 nucleotides are TGCAGCCAAGCTACAGGTAACTATGGCTACACCTTC.

V and J are TRBV6-5 and TRBJ2-7; TRBD1 matches 7 bases. Per the germline V gene, CDR1 is MNHEY and CDR2 is SVGAGI. CDR3 size: 15 residues. Germline trimming cut 7 bases from V and 2 bases from J; bases unmatched to any gene: 11. CDR3 in amino acids: CASIRGQEIAYEQYF. CDR3 nucleotide sequence: TGTGCCAGCATAAGGGGGCAGGAGATCGCCTACGAGCAGTACTTC.

The chain employs TRBV3-1 (or the pseudogene TRBV3-2) and TRBJ2-5; 11 bases fit TRBD1. Germline CDR1 and CDR2: LGHDT and YNNKEL (reference sequence). After removal of 1 base from V and 4 bases from J, the junction contained 5 bases not matched to a gene. The CDR3 contains 16 residues. In DNA, the CDR3 is TGTGCCAGCAGCCAAGTGGCAGGGACAGGGGGAGAGACCCAGTACTTC. Amino acids: CASSQVAGTGGETQYF.

This rearrangement joins TRBV7-9 to TRBJ1-5; possible D gene TRBD1, 6 bases. This CDR3 has 15 residues. In germline, CDR1 is SEHNR, CDR2 FQNEAQ (reference sequence). V shed 1 base and J shed 0 bases, with 7 bases lying between them. CDR3: CASSLGTDSNQPQHF. CDR3 coding DNA: TGTGCCAGCAGCTTAGGGACAGATAGCAATCAGCCCCAGCATTTT.

The CDR3 DNA follows: TGTGCCACCAGCAGATCTTTCGGGGAAAAACTGTTTTTT. Protein: CATSRSFGEKLFF. The chain links TRBV15 to TRBJ1-4; no clear D. The CDR3 totals 13 residues. Trimming cost V 2 bases and J 8 bases, with 9 bases left between them. Germline CDR1 LNHNV, CDR2 YYDKDF (reference sequence).

The gene calls are TRBV9 and TRBJ1-2; 8 bases line up with TRBD1. The CDR3 has 14 amino acids. Germline V CDR1 and CDR2: SGDLS, YYNGEE. V lost 4 bases to trimming and J lost 8 bases; unmatched junction nucleotides: 10. The CDR3 loop is CASSLQTGEEGYTF. The DNA for the CDR3 is TGTGCCAGCAGCCTCCAGACAGGGGAGGAAGGCTACACCTTC.

The chain employs TRBV10-3 and TRBJ1-1; D possibly corresponds to TRBD1 (5 bases). Germline lookup yields CDR1 ENHRY and CDR2 SYGVKD. V dropped 4 bases and J dropped 3 bases, with 21 bases sitting between them. The CDR3 loop spans 17 amino acids. The CDR3 region is CAISGRQGFVSDTEAFF. The CDR3 DNA sequence: TGTGCCATCAGTGGGCGGCAGGGTTTTGTCTCGGACACTGAAGCTTTCTTT.

The genes are TRBV4-3 and TRBJ2-1; D gene uncertain. The CDR3 totals 13 residues. Per the germline V gene, CDR1 is LGHNA and CDR2 is YSLEER. Trimming left V 1 base short and J 4 bases short, with 5 bases between. The CDR3 sequence is CASSQAEYNEQFF. As DNA, the CDR3 is TGCGCCAGCAGCCAAGCGGAGTACAATGAGCAGTTCTTC.

This chain joins TRBV27 and TRBJ2-2, with TRBD2 identical over 13 bases. The CDR3 has 14 residues. J gave up 6 bases and V 6 bases, and 1 base lay outside the gene matches. Germline assignment: CDR1 MNHEY and CDR2 SMNVEV (reference sequence). The CDR3 here is CASRLAGGAGELFF. DNA of the CDR3: TGTGCCAGCAGACTAGCGGGAGGGGCCGGGGAGCTGTTTTTT.

This clone was observed a single time. This rearrangement joins TRBV30 to TRBJ2-7; TRBD1 agrees at 7 bases. Trimming removed 8 bases from V and 2 bases from J; junction bases left unmatched: 9. Germline assignment: CDR1 GTSNPN and CDR2 SVGIG (reference sequence). This CDR3 has 13 amino acids. The CDR3 region is CALRDSATYEQYF. The CDR3 DNA sequence: TGTGCCCTTCGGGACAGTGCAACCTACGAGCAGTACTTC. Using reference TRBV30 and TRBJ2-7 for the parts outside the CDR3, the full variable domain is SQTIHQWPATLVQPVGSPLSLECTVEGTSNPNLYWYRQAAGRGLQLLFYSVGIGQISSEVPQNLSASRPQDRQFILSSKKLLLSDSGFYLCALRDSATYEQYFGPGTRLTVT.

This clone was observed once. The chain couples TRBV4-1 to TRBJ2-1; TRBD1 agrees at 8 bases. Germline loops: CDR1 MGHRA, CDR2 YSYEKL. Trimming at V came to 0 bases and at J to 7 bases, leaving 8 bases not matched to a gene. This CDR3 spans 16 amino acids. In nucleotides, the CDR3 is TGCGCCAGCAGCCAAGATGTGTCAGGGGGCGAGAATGAGCAGTTCTTC. Its protein is CASSQDVSGGENEQFF.

The chain combines TRBV25-1 with TRBJ2-5, with 10 bases matching TRBD1. Looked up from germline, CDR1 is MGHDK and CDR2 is SYGVNS. The junction had 8 bases not matched to a gene; V was cut back by 8 bases and J by 5 bases. The CDR3 is made up of 14 amino acids. The CDR3 sequence is CASARTGGGETQYF. CDR3 nucleotides: TGTGCCAGCGCTAGGACAGGGGGTGGGGAGACCCAGTACTTC.

This chain uses TRBV6-5 with TRBJ1-5; D is unresolved. Looked up from germline, CDR1 is MNHEY and CDR2 is SVGAGI. Trimming removed 6 bases from V and 3 bases from J, with 12 bases in between. This CDR3 contains 14 residues. CDR3 DNA: TGTGCCAGCAGGGGTGGGCCTAACAATCAGCCCCAGCATTTT. Residues: CASRGGPNNQPQHF.

The chain couples TRBV6-5 to TRBJ1-5, with TRBD1 matching over 7 bases. J gave up 4 bases and V 2 bases, and 5 bases lay outside the gene matches. Germline CDR1 and CDR2: MNHEY and SVGAGI. The CDR3 extends over 15 amino acids. The CDR3 sequence: CASSYAGGPNQPQHF. In DNA form, the CDR3 reads TGTGCCAGCAGTTACGCAGGGGGGCCTAATCAGCCCCAGCATTTT.

This chain connects TRBV6-5 to TRBJ1-2; 10 nucleotides align to TRBD1. Germline V gives CDR1 MNHEY, CDR2 SVGAGI. Trimming removed 6 bases from V and 4 bases from J; junction bases left unmatched: 8. This CDR3 contains 15 residues. The chain's CDR3 is CASSPGQGLSYGYTF. The CDR3 bases are TGTGCCAGCAGCCCGGGACAGGGGCTTTCCTATGGCTACACCTTC.

CDR3 bases: TGTGCCAGCAGAAGGGGGATGCAAACCCCTTATGGCTACACCTTC. Translated: CASRRGMQTPYGYTF. The rearrangement joins TRBV28 to TRBJ1-2; TRBD1 might be the D (6 bases). The CDR3 consists of 15 residues. V was pared by 6 bases and J by 5 bases, with 19 bases between. Germline V gene sequence: CDR1 MDHEN, CDR2 SYDVKM.

This chain links TRBV5-5 with TRBJ1-1; D not certain. The germline V gene has CDR1 SGHKS and CDR2 YYEKEE (reference sequence). The CDR3 is 11 amino acids. V lost 1 base to trimming and J lost 8 bases, with 6 bases between them. As DNA, the CDR3 is TGTGCCAGCAGCTTGAGCGAGGAAGCTTTCTTT. Its protein product is CASSLSEEAFF.